This T cell receptor beta chain was observed in a study of T-cell reconstitution after alpha-beta-depleted transplantation in children. TCRbeta library construction was performed incorporating unique molecular identifiers. Using its own MiXCR run on the PCR reads, TCRdb lists one record per CDR3 protein. The sample holds fewer than 550,000 distinct CDR3 sequences; 15% to 20% are singletons and the top ten take roughly 27%. V was trimmed by 0 bases and J by 6 bases, leaving 10 bases between them. This CDR3 has 14 residues. Germline loops: CDR1 SGHRS, CDR2 YFSETQ. V and J are TRBV5-1 and TRBJ1-5, with unresolved D. The starting material was PBMCs, mostly from graft donor cells, obtained 360 days after TCRalphabeta/CD19-depleted stem cell transplant. This receptor was identified in a boy in the first two years of life who had a stem cell transplant for Wiskott-Aldrich syndrome, so the T cells may come from the graft donor. The CDR3 nucleotides read TGCGCCAGCAGCTTGGGAGGGTCGGGTCAGCCCCAGCATTTT. Amino acids: CASSLGGSGQPQHF.